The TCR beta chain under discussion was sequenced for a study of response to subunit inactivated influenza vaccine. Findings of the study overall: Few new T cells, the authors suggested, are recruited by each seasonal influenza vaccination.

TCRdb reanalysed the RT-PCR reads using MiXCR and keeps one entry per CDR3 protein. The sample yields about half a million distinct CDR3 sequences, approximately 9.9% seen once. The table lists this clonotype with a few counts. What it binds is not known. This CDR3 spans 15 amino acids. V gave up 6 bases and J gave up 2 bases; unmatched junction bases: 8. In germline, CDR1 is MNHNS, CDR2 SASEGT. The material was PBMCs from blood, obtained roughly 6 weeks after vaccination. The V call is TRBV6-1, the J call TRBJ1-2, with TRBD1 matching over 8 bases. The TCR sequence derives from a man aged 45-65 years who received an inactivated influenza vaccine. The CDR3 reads CASRESGTGNYGYTF. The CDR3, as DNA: TGTGCCAGCAGGGAATCCGGGACAGGCAACTATGGCTACACCTTC.